This TCR beta chain comes out of a study of blood T cells in healthy people across ages. General study points: Researchers judged that diversity estimates from one million T cells fell short of true values. Across the age range, TCR beta diversity per million T cells fell in a roughly linear way.

For the second PCR, which ran for roughly 6 to 12 cycles, a sample-barcoded 5' primer and a J-beta primer mix were used. Each cDNA molecule, via a template-switch adaptor with 12 random nucleotides, was tagged. Sequencing yielded, for each sample, at least 3 million paired-end reads carrying CDR3. TCRdb itself ran the 5' RACE reads through MiXCR, one entry per CDR3 protein. The sample carries about 670,000 distinct CDR3 sequences, around 52% recorded once. CDR3 size: 12 residues. Deletions cut 4 bases from V and 8 bases from J, with 9 bases between. The germline CDR1 and CDR2 sequences are KGHSH and LQKENI. Concerning this clonotype itself: Its antigen is unidentified. A clone one base away is much larger, so this may be a read error.

The receptor comes from a woman of 80 years or more in good health. Sequencing was carried out using blood. This sequence joins TRBV18 and TRBJ2-1; D remains ambiguous. The CDR3 spells CASSQWEDEQFF. The CDR3 region has the DNA TGTGCCAGCTCACAATGGGAAGATGAGCAGTTCTTC.